One sample yielded the 14 T cell receptor beta chains listed below, sequenced in a study of blood T cell repertoires in COVID-19. The assay was immunoSEQ multiplex PCR, and TCRdb's table has in-frame clones only and misses some. Of roughly 290,000 clones detected, about 90% appear once; the ten largest clones hold approximately 1.5%. Sequenced material: PBMCs or T cells enriched from blood (not recorded which). The receptors shown here come from a woman under 30 with acute COVID-19.

The chain links TRBV7-9 to TRBJ2-1; the match to TRBD2 covers 10 bases. J gave up 1 base and V 3 bases, and 9 bases lay outside the gene matches. This CDR3 is 18 amino acids long. The V gene's germline CDR1 is SEHNR and CDR2 FQNEAQ (reference sequence). CDR3 protein: CASSFGLAGESSYNEQFF. The CDR3 DNA reads as TGTGCCAGCAGCTTCGGCCTAGCGGGAGAATCATCCTACAATGAGCAGTTCTTC.

CDR3 nucleotide sequence: TGTGCCAGCACCCGGGAGGGCCCGGACGAGCAGTACTTC. Its protein product is CASTREGPDEQYF. The chain uses TRBV2 and TRBJ2-7; 8 bases match TRBD2. The CDR3 length is 13 residues. V trimming: 7 bases; J trimming: 5 bases; junction bases outside the gene matches: 7. Germline V gene data show CDR1 as SNHLY and CDR2 as FYNNEI.

CDR3 protein: CASSQRAGTADYEQYF. CDR3 sequence (DNA): TGTGCCAGCAGCCAAAGGGCAGGGACAGCCGACTACGAGCAGTACTTC. This chain joins TRBV27 and TRBJ2-7, with 7 bases identical to TRBD1. This CDR3 contains 16 residues. Germline-derived CDR1 and CDR2 are MNHEY and SMNVEV (reference sequence). The V gene end was trimmed by 6 bases and the J gene end by 3 bases; junction bases not matched to a gene: 14.

The CDR3 reads CASSRRPTDYEQYF. The CDR3 bases are TGTGCCAGCAGTCGGAGGCCGACCGACTACGAGCAGTACTTC. The rearrangement uses TRBV3-1 (or the pseudogene TRBV3-2) and TRBJ2-7; a possible D gene is TRBD2 (5 bases). There are 14 residues in the CDR3. Germline loops: CDR1 LGHDT, CDR2 YNNKEL (reference sequence). Trimming removed 6 bases from V and 3 bases from J, with 15 bases in between.

V usage is TRBV28 and J usage is TRBJ1-5; 9 bases align to TRBD1. With V trimmed by 6 bases and J by 6 bases, 6 bases remained unmatched. This CDR3 contains 14 residues. Per the germline V gene, CDR1 is MDHEN and CDR2 is SYDVKM. The CDR3 spells CASRVQGAGQPQHF. For the CDR3, the DNA is TGTGCCAGCAGGGTACAGGGGGCTGGTCAGCCCCAGCATTTT. Combining the CDR3 with reference TRBV28 and TRBJ1-5 gives the whole variable domain DVKVTQSSRYLVKRTGEKVFLECVQDMDHENMFWYRQDPGLGLRLIYFSYDVKMKEKGDIPEGYSVSREKKERFSLILESASTNQTSMYLCASRVQGAGQPQHFGDGTRLSIL.

The chain carries TRBV11-2 and TRBJ2-1; 10 bases fit TRBD2. The germline gives CDR1 SGHAT, CDR2 FQNNGV. There are 16 residues in the CDR3. V lost 5 bases, J lost 3 bases, and 7 bases stayed unmatched. CDR3 sequence: CASSLLAGGNYNEQFF. CDR3 nucleotide sequence: TGTGCCAGCAGCCTATTAGCGGGAGGAAACTACAATGAGCAGTTCTTC.

The chain carries TRBV7-3 and TRBJ2-1, with 13 positions matching TRBD2. The CDR3 runs 16 residues. Unmatched junction bases numbered 3, after V lost 3 bases and J lost 4 bases. Germline CDR1 and CDR2: SGHTA and FQGTGA. The CDR3 DNA follows: TGTGCCAGCAGCTTCACTAGCGGGAGGGGATACAATGAGCAGTTCTTC. Translating gives CASSFTSGRGYNEQFF.

The V call is TRBV19, the J call TRBJ2-7, with 9 positions matching TRBD2. Germline-derived CDR1 and CDR2 are LNHDA and SQIVND (reference sequence). This CDR3 region has 14 residues. V lost 4 bases, J lost 3 bases, and 4 bases stayed unmatched. In DNA, the CDR3 is TGTGCCAGTAGTAGACTAGCGGAGGGCTACGAGCAGTACTTC. It is translated as CASSRLAEGYEQYF. The whole variable domain, filled in from reference TRBV19 and TRBJ2-7, reads DGGITQSPKYLFRKEGQNVTLSCEQNLNHDAMYWYRQDPGQGLRLIYYSQIVNDFQKGDIAEGYSVSREKKESFPLTVTSAQKNPTAFYLCASSRLAEGYEQYFGPGTRLTVT.

The table lists this clone with a count of one. J is TRBJ2-1 and V is TRBV6-5, with D possibly TRBD2 on 5 matching bases. V was cut by 7 bases and J by 3 bases, with 13 bases left in between. The CDR3 totals 14 residues. Germline CDR1 and CDR2: MNHEY and SVGAGI. DNA of the CDR3: TGTGCCAGCACCCTCCTAGCTGACTACAATGAGCAGTTCTTC. It codes for CASTLLADYNEQFF.

The rearrangement joins TRBV10-1 to TRBJ2-3, with D hard to call. CDR1 and CDR2 from the germline V gene are WNHNN and SYGVQD (reference sequence). The CDR3 runs 16 residues. The V gene lost 0 bases and the J gene lost 0 bases, with 10 bases spanning the gap. The DNA of the CDR3 is TGCGCCAGCAGTGAGTCTCAAACGGAGAGCACAGATACGCAGTATTTT. Residues: CASSESQTESTDTQYF.

The chain recombines TRBV5-5 with TRBJ2-1; 8 nucleotides agree with TRBD1. CDR1 SGHKS and CDR2 YYEKEE come from the germline V gene (reference sequence). Germline trimming cut 5 bases from V and 0 bases from J; bases unmatched to any gene: 7. The CDR3 runs 16 residues. The CDR3 protein is CASRDGTGSSYNEQFF. The CDR3 DNA follows: TGTGCCAGCAGGGATGGGACAGGAAGCTCCTACAATGAGCAGTTCTTC.

This sequence joins TRBV6-4 and TRBJ2-7; 11 positions agree with TRBD2. V was pared by 0 bases and J by 2 bases, with 3 bases of the junction left unmatched. This CDR3 is built from 16 residues. The V gene's germline CDR1 is MRHNA and CDR2 SNTAGT. The CDR3 sequence: CASSDSTSGKTYEQYF. The DNA for the CDR3 is TGTGCCAGCAGTGACTCGACTAGCGGGAAAACCTACGAGCAGTACTTC.

The V gene is TRBV27, the J gene TRBJ2-7; D perhaps matches TRBD1 (5 bases). Between the trimmed V and J ends, which lost 3 bases and 1 base, there was a span of 7 bases. CDR1 MNHEY and CDR2 SMNVEV come from the germline V gene (reference sequence). The CDR3 totals 13 residues. The CDR3 spells CASSFKGSYEQYF. The CDR3 DNA sequence: TGTGCCAGCAGTTTTAAGGGGTCCTACGAGCAGTACTTC.

The chain joins TRBV11-2 to TRBJ2-1, with TRBD2 identical over 7 bases. Germline V lookup: CDR1 SGHAT, CDR2 FQNNGV. The V gene end was trimmed by 4 bases and the J gene end by 7 bases; junction bases not matched to a gene: 13. The length of the CDR3 is 16 residues. In DNA form, the CDR3 reads TGTGCCAGCAGCTCCCCGGAACCGGGACTACGGAATGAGCAGTTCTTC. Translating it yields CASSSPEPGLRNEQFF. Supplemented by reference TRBV11-2 and TRBJ2-1, the full variable domain reads EAGVAQSPRYKIIEKRQSVAFWCNPISGHATLYWYQQILGQGPKLLIQFQNNGVVDDSQLPKDRFSAERLKGVDSTLKIQPAKLEDSAVYLCASSSPEPGLRNEQFFGPGTRLTVL.